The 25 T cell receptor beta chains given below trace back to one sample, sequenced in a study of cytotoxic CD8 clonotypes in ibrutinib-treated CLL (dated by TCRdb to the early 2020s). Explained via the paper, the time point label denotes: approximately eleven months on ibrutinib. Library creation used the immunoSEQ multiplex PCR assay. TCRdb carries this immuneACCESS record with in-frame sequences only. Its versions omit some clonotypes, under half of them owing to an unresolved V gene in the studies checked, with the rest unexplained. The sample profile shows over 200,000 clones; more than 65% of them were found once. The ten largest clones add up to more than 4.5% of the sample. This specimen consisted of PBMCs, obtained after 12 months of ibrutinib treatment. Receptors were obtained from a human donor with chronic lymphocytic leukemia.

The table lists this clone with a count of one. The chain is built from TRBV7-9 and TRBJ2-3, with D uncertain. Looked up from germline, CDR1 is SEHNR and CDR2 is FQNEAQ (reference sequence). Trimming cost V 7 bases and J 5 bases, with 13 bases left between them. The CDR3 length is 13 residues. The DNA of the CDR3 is TGTGCCAGCACCCCGACACCGAGAGATACGCAGTATTTT. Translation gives CASTPTPRDTQYF.

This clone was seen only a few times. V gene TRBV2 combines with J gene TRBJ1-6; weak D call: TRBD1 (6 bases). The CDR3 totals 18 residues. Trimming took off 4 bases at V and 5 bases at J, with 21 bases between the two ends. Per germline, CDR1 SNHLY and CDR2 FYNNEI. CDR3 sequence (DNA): TGTGCCAGCAGTGCCGGGCGCAGGGGATTTGACAATAATTCACCCCTCCACTTT. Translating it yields CASSAGRRGFDNNSPLHF.

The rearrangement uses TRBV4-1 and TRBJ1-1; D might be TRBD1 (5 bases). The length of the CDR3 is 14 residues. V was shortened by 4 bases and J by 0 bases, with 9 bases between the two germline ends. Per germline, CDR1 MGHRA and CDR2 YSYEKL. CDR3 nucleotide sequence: TGCGCCAGCAGCCGGGACCAGGTGAACACTGAAGCTTTCTTT. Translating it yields CASSRDQVNTEAFF.

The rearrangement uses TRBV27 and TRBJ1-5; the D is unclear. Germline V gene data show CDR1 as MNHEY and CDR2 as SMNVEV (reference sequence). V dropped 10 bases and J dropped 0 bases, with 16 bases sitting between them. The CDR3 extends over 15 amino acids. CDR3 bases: TGTGCCACCCAATCCCGGCAGAATAGCAATCAGCCCCAGCATTTT. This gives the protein CATQSRQNSNQPQHF.

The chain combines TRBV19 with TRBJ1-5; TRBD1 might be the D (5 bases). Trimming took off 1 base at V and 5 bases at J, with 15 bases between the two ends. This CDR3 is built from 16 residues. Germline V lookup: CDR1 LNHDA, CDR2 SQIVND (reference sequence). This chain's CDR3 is CASSIVSPQGDQPQHF. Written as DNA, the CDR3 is TGTGCCAGTAGTATAGTAAGTCCTCAGGGCGATCAGCCCCAGCATTTT.

CDR3 in DNA: TGTGCCAGCAGCGCGACAGGAACGGGAGAGCAGTACTTC. It codes for CASSATGTGEQYF. The chain joins TRBV9 to TRBJ2-7, with D perhaps matching TRBD1 (6 bases). The CDR3 is made up of 13 amino acids. The V end lost 3 bases, the J end lost 7 bases, and 14 bases lay between the germline ends. Germline lookup yields CDR1 SGDLS and CDR2 YYNGEE.

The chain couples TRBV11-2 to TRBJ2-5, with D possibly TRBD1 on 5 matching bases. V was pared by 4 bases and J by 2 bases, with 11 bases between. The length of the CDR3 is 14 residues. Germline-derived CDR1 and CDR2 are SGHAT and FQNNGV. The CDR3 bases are TGTGCCAGCAGCTATAGACAGTATCAAGAGACCCAGTACTTC. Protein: CASSYRQYQETQYF.

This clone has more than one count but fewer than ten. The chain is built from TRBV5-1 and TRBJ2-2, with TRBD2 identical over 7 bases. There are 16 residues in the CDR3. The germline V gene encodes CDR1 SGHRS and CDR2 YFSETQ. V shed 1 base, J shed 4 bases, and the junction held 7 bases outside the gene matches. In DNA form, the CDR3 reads TGCGCCAGCAGCTTGATTTCGGGGGGAAGCACCGGGGAGCTGTTTTTT. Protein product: CASSLISGGSTGELFF.

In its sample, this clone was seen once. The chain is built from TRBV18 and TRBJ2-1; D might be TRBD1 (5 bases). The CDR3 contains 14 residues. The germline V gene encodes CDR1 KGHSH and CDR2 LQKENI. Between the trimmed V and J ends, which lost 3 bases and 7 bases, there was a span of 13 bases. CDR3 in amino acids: CASSPQSRVNEQFF. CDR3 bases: TGTGCCAGCTCACCCCAGTCCAGGGTTAATGAGCAGTTCTTC.

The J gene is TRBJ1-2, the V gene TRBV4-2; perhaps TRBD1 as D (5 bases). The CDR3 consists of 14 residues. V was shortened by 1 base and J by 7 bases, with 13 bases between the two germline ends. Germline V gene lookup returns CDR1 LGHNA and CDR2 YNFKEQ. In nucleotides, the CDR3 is TGTGCCAGCAGCCAAGGGGGGGAGCCCCCTGGCTACACCTTC. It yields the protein CASSQGGEPPGYTF.

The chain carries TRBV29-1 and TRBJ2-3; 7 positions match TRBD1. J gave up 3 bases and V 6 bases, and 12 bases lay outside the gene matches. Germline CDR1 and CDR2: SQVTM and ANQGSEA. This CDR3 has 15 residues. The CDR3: CSVQRQGSDTDTQYF. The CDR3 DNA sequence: TGCAGCGTACAAAGACAGGGAAGTGATACAGATACGCAGTATTTT.

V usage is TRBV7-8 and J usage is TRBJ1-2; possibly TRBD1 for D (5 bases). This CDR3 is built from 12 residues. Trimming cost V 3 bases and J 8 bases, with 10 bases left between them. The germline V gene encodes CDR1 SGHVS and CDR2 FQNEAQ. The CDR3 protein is CASSFDRGGYTF. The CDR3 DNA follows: TGTGCCAGCAGCTTTGACAGAGGCGGCTACACCTTC.

For the CDR3, the DNA is TGTGCCTGGAGTGTAGGCAGGGTTTCGCGAAAACTGTTTTTT. This codes for CAWSVGRVSRKLFF. V gene TRBV30 combines with J gene TRBJ1-4, with D possibly TRBD1 on 5 matching bases. CDR1 is GTSNPN and CDR2 is SVGIG in the germline V gene (reference sequence). The CDR3 totals 14 residues. V was clipped by 0 bases and J by 10 bases, with 15 bases between them.

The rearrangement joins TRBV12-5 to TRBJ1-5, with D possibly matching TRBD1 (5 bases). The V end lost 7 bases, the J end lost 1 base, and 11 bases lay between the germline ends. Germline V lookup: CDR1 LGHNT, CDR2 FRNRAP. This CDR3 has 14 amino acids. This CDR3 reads CASARSGSNQPQHF. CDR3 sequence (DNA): TGTGCTAGTGCCCGGTCAGGGAGCAATCAGCCCCAGCATTTT. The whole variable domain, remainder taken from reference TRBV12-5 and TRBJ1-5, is DARVTQTPRHKVTEMGQEVTMRCQPILGHNTVFWYRQTMMQGLELLAYFRNRAPLDDSGMPKDRFSAEMPDATLATLKIQPSEPRDSAVYFCASARSGSNQPQHFGDGTRLSIL.

The CDR3 region is CASSLAGGGAPQEAITRGQHF. CDR3 sequence (DNA): TGTGCCAGCAGCTTAGCCGGAGGGGGGGCTCCACAAGAAGCGATCACCAGGGGCCAGCATTTT. The chain links TRBV7-8 to TRBJ1-5; a possible D gene is TRBD1 (6 bases). CDR3 length: 21 residues. The V gene lost 0 bases and the J gene lost 12 bases, with 36 bases spanning the gap. The germline V gene has CDR1 SGHVS and CDR2 FQNEAQ.

The CDR3 nucleotides are TGTGCCAGCAGTAAAGGGGTCGGAATTGAAGCTTTCTTT. This translates into CASSKGVGIEAFF. The chain links TRBV7-2 to TRBJ1-1; tentatively, D is TRBD1 (5 bases). The CDR3 runs 13 residues. Germline V gene data show CDR1 as SGHTA and CDR2 as FQGNSA. Deletions cut 6 bases from V and 7 bases from J, with 15 bases between.

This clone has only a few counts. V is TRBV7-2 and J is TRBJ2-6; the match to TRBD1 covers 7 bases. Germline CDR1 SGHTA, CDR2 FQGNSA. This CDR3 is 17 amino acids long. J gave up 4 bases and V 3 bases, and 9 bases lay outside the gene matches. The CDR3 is CASSFRDSSFGANVLTF. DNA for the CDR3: TGTGCCAGCAGCTTCCGGGACAGCTCGTTCGGGGCCAACGTCCTGACTTTC.

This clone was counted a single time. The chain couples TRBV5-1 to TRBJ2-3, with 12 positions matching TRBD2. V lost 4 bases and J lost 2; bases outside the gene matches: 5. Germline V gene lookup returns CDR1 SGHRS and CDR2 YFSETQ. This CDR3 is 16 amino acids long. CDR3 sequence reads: CASSTGLAGFTDTQYF. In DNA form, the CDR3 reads TGCGCCAGCAGCACAGGACTAGCGGGGTTCACAGATACGCAGTATTTT.

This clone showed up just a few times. The CDR3 is CASSWGIGGYTF. The CDR3 nucleotides read TGTGCCAGCAGTTGGGGTATTGGTGGCTACACCTTC. This chain uses TRBV28 with TRBJ1-2; D remains ambiguous. The CDR3 spans 12 residues. The V end was cut by 4 bases, the J end by 7 bases, with 10 bases between. Germline lookup yields CDR1 MDHEN and CDR2 SYDVKM.

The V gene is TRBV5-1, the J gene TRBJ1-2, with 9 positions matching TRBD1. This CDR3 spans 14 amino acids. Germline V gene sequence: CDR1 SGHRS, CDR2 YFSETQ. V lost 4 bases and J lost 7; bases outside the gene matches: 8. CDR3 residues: CASSLDRGRGGYTF. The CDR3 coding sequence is TGCGCCAGCAGCCTGGACAGGGGTAGGGGTGGCTACACCTTC.

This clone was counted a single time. The CDR3 region has the DNA TGTGCCAGTAGGAACTCGGGGCGGACTGAAGCTTTCTTT. As protein: CASRNSGRTEAFF. The chain couples TRBV19 to TRBJ1-1, with a tentative D call TRBD1 (5 bases). With 6 bases removed from V and 5 bases from J, the gap between germline ends came to 13 bases. Germline CDR1 LNHDA, CDR2 SQIVND (reference sequence). This CDR3 comprises 13 residues. Drawing the rest from reference TRBV19 and TRBJ1-1, the complete variable domain is DGGITQSPKYLFRKEGQNVTLSCEQNLNHDAMYWYRQDPGQGLRLIYYSQIVNDFQKGDIAEGYSVSREKKESFPLTVTSAQKNPTAFYLCASRNSGRTEAFFGQGTRLTVV.

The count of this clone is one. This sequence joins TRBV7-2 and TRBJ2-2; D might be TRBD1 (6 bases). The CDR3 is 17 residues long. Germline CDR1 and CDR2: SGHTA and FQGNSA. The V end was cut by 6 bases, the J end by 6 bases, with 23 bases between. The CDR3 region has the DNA TGTGCCAGCAGTCAGCTAGTGGGGGCCCGTGTTCCCGGGGAGCTGTTTTTT. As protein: CASSQLVGARVPGELFF.

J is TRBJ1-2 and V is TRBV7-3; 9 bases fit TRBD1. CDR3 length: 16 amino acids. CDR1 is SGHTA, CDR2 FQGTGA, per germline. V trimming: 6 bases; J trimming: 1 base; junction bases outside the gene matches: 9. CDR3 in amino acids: CASRPTGTGINYGYTF. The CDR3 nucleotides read TGTGCCAGCAGACCCACCGGGACAGGGATTAACTATGGCTACACCTTC.

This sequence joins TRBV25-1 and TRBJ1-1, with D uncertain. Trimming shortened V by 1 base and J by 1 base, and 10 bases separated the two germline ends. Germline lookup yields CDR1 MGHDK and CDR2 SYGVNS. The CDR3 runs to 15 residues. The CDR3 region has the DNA TGTGCCAGCAGTGAATTAAGTATGGGGAACACTGAAGCTTTCTTT. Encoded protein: CASSELSMGNTEAFF.

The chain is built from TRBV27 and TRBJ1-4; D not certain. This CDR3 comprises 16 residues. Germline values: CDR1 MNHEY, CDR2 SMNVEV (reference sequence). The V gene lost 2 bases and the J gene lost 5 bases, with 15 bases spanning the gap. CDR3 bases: TGTGCCAGCAGTTTAGATTCCCGGACCGTAAATGAAAAACTGTTTTTT. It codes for CASSLDSRTVNEKLFF.